This T cell receptor beta chain was obtained from a study of metastatic and nonmetastatic thyroid tumors. Not a single patient had been given any form of treatment at any point before undergoing thyroid surgery. As processed by the authors: Researchers built a distant-metastasis classifier for papillary thyroid cancer that drew on CDR3 differences across clinicopathological groups. Using MiXCR, TCRdb reanalyzed the PCR reads. These V and J calls are TCRdb output, not the study's own analysis. The table has approximately 15,000 clones, about 34% seen once. This clone has ten or more counts. Per germline, CDR1 SGHVS and CDR2 FQNEAQ. V was shortened by 1 base and J by 1 base, with 11 bases between the two germline ends. This CDR3 is 16 amino acids long.

The sequenced material came from tumor tissue. The V and J genes are TRBV7-8 and TRBJ1-5; D is undetermined. The source is a male donor with papillary thyroid cancer or a benign thyroid nodule (not recorded which). Some clones in this sample may be carry-over from other donors' samples. The CDR3, as DNA: TGTGCCAGCAGCTTAGTGCGAACAGCAAGCAATCAGCCCCAGCATTTT. As protein: CASSLVRTASNQPQHF.